The T cell receptor beta chain described here comes from a study of blood T cells in healthy people across ages (dated by TCRdb to between 2014 and 2017). For the wider study: In model experiments, template switching captured roughly one uniquely barcoded TCR beta cDNA molecule for every two T cells. Donors were grouped into four age groups: young (average roughly 17 years), middle-aged (39), aged (about 59) and long-lived (approximately 75). Using deep sequencing normalized with unique cDNA molecular identifiers, the study measured how TCR beta repertoire diversity changes with age. To avoid experimental bias, donors of different ages were spread randomly across the sequencing lanes. For two donors (one aged 18 to 30 and one aged 80 or older), the study analyzed two additional independent replicas of 1 million unique cDNA reads from the same blood draw.

The library was produced with 5' RACE. The sequencing machine was an Illumina HiSeq 2500. A second PCR of about 7 to 12 cycles was performed with a sample-barcoded 5' primer and a J-beta primer mix. A template-switch 5' adaptor carrying 12 random nucleotides introduced a unique molecular identifier onto each TCR beta cDNA molecule. Each sample yielded at least 2.5 million CDR3-containing paired-end reads. The Mint cDNA synthesis kit, primed by a TRBC-specific oligonucleotide, was used to synthesize first-strand cDNA from all RNA. After uracil-DNA glycosylase treatment, a first 18-cycle PCR used universal primers M1SS and BC2_uni_R on all cDNA. Under the source paper's analysis protocol: For normalization, 1 million high-quality reads, each with a distinct molecular identifier, were randomly selected from each sample. Instead of being binned into consensus sequences, reads that shared molecular identifiers were thrown out. MiTCR, set to a Q25 quality threshold and the strictest error-elimination algorithm, was used for CDR3 identification, clonotype clustering and error correction. A nonparametric unseen species model using Euler transformation provided a lower-bound estimate of total TCR beta diversity. The public reads were reanalyzed by TCRdb: fastp trimming at Q25, MiXCR alignment, in-frame beta chains only. Rows with a matching CDR3 protein are joined into one entry that keeps the most common DNA and genes. These V and J calls originate from TCRdb's pipeline instead of the authors' own analysis. The sample contains 730,000 or so distinct CDR3 sequences, approximately 40% of them found a single time. The ten largest clones represent around 32% of the sample.

Details on this clonotype: Its target antigen remains unknown. No quality values exist for individual bases; no much larger clone is one base distant.

Systemically healthy Caucasian individuals from Russia, around 38 in total and aged about 6 to 95 years, were included as donors. Each donor gave 8 to 10 milliliters of peripheral blood, drawn into EDTA-treated Vacutainer tubes. Ficoll-Paque density-gradient centrifugation was used to isolate PBMCs, with at least 7 million per sample. Trizol reagent was used to extract total RNA from the PBMCs, yielding at least 6 micrograms per sample. For every donor, flow cytometry on a PBMC aliquot measured the percentage of naive CD45RAhigh/CD27high T cells. What the research found in general, with its limitations: As age increased, observed TCR beta diversity per million T cells dropped in a roughly linear way, and a significant reduction was already evident by age about 40. Compared with the aged group, more naive CD4+ T cells, fewer expanded clones and increased TCR diversity were shown by the long-lived group, suggesting age selection. Conclusive comparison of naive and antigen-experienced compartments was prevented by the profiling of bulk unsorted PBMCs. Because the CMV infection status of the donors was unknown, age-related changes in expanded clonotypes may potentially have been confounded. Estimates of total diversity from one million sequenced T cells were regarded as lower bounds and underestimates. Observed TCR beta diversity correlated strongly with the percentage of naive T cells measured by flow cytometry.

The CDR3 covers 17 residues, taking in both the cysteine and the phenylalanine. Kept here is only the CDR3 DNA, which spans 51 bases and is read in frame from base 1. CDR1 SGDLS and CDR2 YYNGEE were looked up in the germline V gene. The V end loses 0 bases and the J end loses 1 base, and a stretch of 16 bases separates them. The chain uses TRBV9 and TRBJ2-5, with no reliable assignment of the D segment. Sequenced material: blood. The origin of this receptor is an elderly man in good health. The sequence in DNA is TGTGCCAGCAGCGTAGCTTCAGGAACTGGGATCCAAGAGACCCAGTACTTC. This sequence encodes CASSVASGTGIQETQYF.